This TCR beta chain was captured in a study of human T cells and chemical hapten exposure. As for the study in general: While the approximately 24-week study was under way, patients received diphenylcyclopropenone on the scalp every week. General study points: After DPC sensitization, TCRs above 1 in 1000 frequency showed no change.

This clonotype occurred a few times. Its antigen is currently unknown. This CDR3 comprises 13 residues. Trimming left V 7 bases short and J 6 bases short, with 12 bases between. Germline V gene data show CDR1 as MNHEY and CDR2 as SVGEGT. Time point indicated: patch test 2, 6 weeks after DPC sensitization. As to treatment: therapeutic diphenylcyclopropenone sensitization with weekly scalp DPC. Researchers sampled blood before each patch test went on. Alopecia patients deemed DPC-suitable, aged 18 to 70, excluding pregnancy. MiXCR, run by TCRdb on the RACE reads, gives a single entry per CDR3 protein. The data show 75,000 to 95,000 distinct CDR3 sequences, with roughly 11% seen just once and 2.2% held by the top ten.

The J gene is TRBJ1-4, the V gene TRBV6-2 or TRBV6-3, with D perhaps TRBD1 (6 bases). The material sequenced was whole blood, taken in connection with sensitization to the hapten diphenylcyclopropenone (DPC). This TCR derives from a man aged 40-55 years with alopecia areata. Some clones in this sample may be carry-over from other donors' samples. CDR3 nucleotides: TGTGCCAGCAACGACAGGTGGGATGAAAAACTGTTTTTT. It is translated as CASNDRWDEKLFF.